This T cell receptor beta chain was identified during a study of blood T cell repertoires in COVID-19. Germline V gene lookup returns CDR1 MNHEY and CDR2 SVGAGI. V lost 7 bases, J lost 6 bases, and 13 bases lay in between. The CDR3 spans 13 residues. The repertoire was sequenced with immunoSEQ multiplex PCR; TCRdb's copy has only in-frame clones and lacks some. The sample contains around 300,000 clones, just under 85% of which appear only once. The sequence was obtained from a woman aged 50 to 60 with active or convalescent COVID-19. The sequenced material came from peripheral blood. The chain carries TRBV6-5 and TRBJ1-5; D is unclear. CDR3 nucleotide sequence: TGTGCCAGCAAGTGGCTTTCAACTCAGCCCCAGCATTTT. Translating it yields CASKWLSTQPQHF.